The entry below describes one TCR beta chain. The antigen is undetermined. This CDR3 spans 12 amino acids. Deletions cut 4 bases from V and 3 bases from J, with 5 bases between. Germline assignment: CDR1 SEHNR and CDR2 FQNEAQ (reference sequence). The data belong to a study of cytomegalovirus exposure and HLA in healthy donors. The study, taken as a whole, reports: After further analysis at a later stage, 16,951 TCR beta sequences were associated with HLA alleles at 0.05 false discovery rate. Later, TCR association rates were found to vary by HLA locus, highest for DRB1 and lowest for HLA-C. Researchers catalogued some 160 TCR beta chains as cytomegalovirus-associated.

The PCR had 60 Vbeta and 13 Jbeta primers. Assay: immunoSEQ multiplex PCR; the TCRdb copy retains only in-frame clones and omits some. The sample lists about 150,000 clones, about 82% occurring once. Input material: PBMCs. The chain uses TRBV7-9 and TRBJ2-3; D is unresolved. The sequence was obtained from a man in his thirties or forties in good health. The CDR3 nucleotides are TGTGCCAGCAGCTCTACGACAGATACGCAGTATTTT. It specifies CASSSTTDTQYF.